Listed here is a single T cell receptor (beta chain). The antigen remains unidentified. The data originate from a study of identical twins. Broader study findings: The more abundant beta clonotypes in cord blood had fewer insertions, and memory repertoires did not show this.

TCRdb ran MiXCR on the 5' RACE reads and lists one entry per CDR3 protein. This sample has around 240,000 distinct CDR3 sequences, with approximately 7% found just once. Germline loops: CDR1 SGHNT, CDR2 YENEEA. The CDR3 is made up of 14 amino acids. J lost 7 bases, V lost 3 bases, and 6 bases had no gene match. The sample was also reused in another study, on yellow fever vaccine responses in identical twins.

This sequence was found in a woman between 18 and 29 years old in good health. The gene calls are TRBV11-3 and TRBJ2-1; 7 bases match TRBD1. The sample taken for sequencing was memory (CD45RO+) T cells sorted from blood. The CDR3 coding sequence is TGTGCCAGCAGCTTGGACAGGCGGGTAAATGAGCAGTTCTTC. Translated, it gives CASSLDRRVNEQFF.